Below, one T cell receptor beta chain is given with its context. An end of the junction differs from the germline gene, which may be a read error. This entry belongs to a study of blood T cells in healthy people across ages. This CDR3 comprises 16 residues. CDR1 and CDR2 (germline): LGHNA, YSLEER. Primed by a sample-barcoded 5' primer and a J-beta primer mix, a second PCR proceeded for 7 to 11 cycles. TCRdb recomputed calls from the 5' RACE reads with MiXCR, one row per CDR3 protein. The table records some 890,000 distinct CDR3 sequences, 29% of them present only once. These data were likewise used in another study, on T cells of mothers and their children.

Sequences were obtained from blood. The receptor was derived from a woman in her forties in good health. This chain connects TRBV4-3 to TRBJ1-2; TRBD1 matches 7 bases. The CDR3 DNA reads TGCGCCGGCAGCCAAGAAGGGACAGCGATCAACTATGGCTACACCTTC. This encodes CAGSQEGTAINYGYTF.